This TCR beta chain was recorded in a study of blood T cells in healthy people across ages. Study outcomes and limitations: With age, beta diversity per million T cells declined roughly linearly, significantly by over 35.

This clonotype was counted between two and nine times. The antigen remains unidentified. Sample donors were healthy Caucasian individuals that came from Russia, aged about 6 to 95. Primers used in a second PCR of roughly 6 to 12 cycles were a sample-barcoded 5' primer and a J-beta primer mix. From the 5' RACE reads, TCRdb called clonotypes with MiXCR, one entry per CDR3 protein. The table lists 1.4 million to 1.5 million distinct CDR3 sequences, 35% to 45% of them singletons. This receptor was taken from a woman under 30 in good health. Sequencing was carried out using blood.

CDR3 residues: CASSFQGTEQYF. The CDR3 bases are TGTGCCAGCAGCTTCCAAGGGACAGAGCAGTACTTC. The chain couples TRBV7-2 to TRBJ2-5, with TRBD1 matching over 7 bases. The germline CDR1 and CDR2 sequences are SGHTA and FQGNSA. The V and J ends lost 3 bases and 11 bases, in that order; junction bases with no gene match: 6. This CDR3 spans 12 amino acids.